One and the same sample provided the 20 T cell receptor beta chains below, sequenced in a study of blood T cells in healthy people across ages. Alongside a J-beta primer mix, a sample-barcoded 5' primer served in a second PCR lasting roughly 7 to 11 cycles. MiXCR, run by TCRdb on the 5' RACE reads, gives a single entry per CDR3 protein. The table includes hundreds of thousands of distinct CDR3 sequences, about 30% detected once. Input material: blood. The receptors were gathered from a woman older than 75 in good health.

This clonotype was seen ten or more times. V is TRBV4-2 and J is TRBJ2-7; 10 nucleotides align to TRBD2. CDR3 size: 15 residues. The germline CDR1 and CDR2 sequences are LGHNA and YNFKEQ. Trimming took 2 bases from V and 4 from J; bases not matched to a gene: 5. CDR3 residues: CASSQQAGGGYEQYF. In DNA, the CDR3 is TGTGCCAGCAGCCAACAAGCGGGGGGGGGATACGAGCAGTACTTC.

This clonotype was observed many times. This chain uses TRBV20-1 with TRBJ2-1; D perhaps matches TRBD2 (6 bases). With 4 bases removed from V and 1 base from J, the gap between germline ends came to 11 bases. The germline gives CDR1 DFQATT, CDR2 SNEGSKA (reference sequence). The CDR3 loop spans 14 amino acids. The CDR3 DNA sequence: TGCAGTGCTACCAGACTAGGATCCTACAATGAGCAGTTCTTC. Its translation is CSATRLGSYNEQFF.

This clonotype was observed at least ten times. J is TRBJ2-2 and V is TRBV6-5, with D perhaps TRBD1 (6 bases). The CDR3 is 15 amino acids. Germline V gene sequence: CDR1 MNHEY, CDR2 SVGAGI. The V and J ends lost 6 bases and 4 bases respectively, with 15 bases between them. The CDR3 nucleotides read TGTGCCAGCAGCCTTCGGGCAGGGGTCACCGGGGAGCTGTTTTTT. As protein: CASSLRAGVTGELFF.

This clonotype was picked up a small number of times. With a much larger clone just one base away, this may be a read error. The chain combines TRBV6-1 with TRBJ2-7, with TRBD2 as a possible D gene (5 bases). V lost 3 bases, J lost 7 bases, and 13 bases lay in between. CDR3 size: 13 residues. Germline CDR1 reads MNHNS; CDR2 reads SASEGT. The CDR3 nucleotides are TGTGCCAGCAGTGAGGGCTACCGGGATGAGCAGTACTTC. It yields the protein CASSEGYRDEQYF.

This clonotype was seen ten or more times. The chain combines TRBV7-6 with TRBJ2-3; 9 bases are shared with TRBD1. The junction had 5 bases not matched to a gene; V was cut back by 5 bases and J by 2 bases. Germline V gene lookup returns CDR1 SGHVS and CDR2 FNYEAQ. The CDR3 contains 15 residues. The CDR3 region is CASSPRDRDTDTQYF. The CDR3 region has the DNA TGTGCCAGCAGCCCCCGGGACAGGGACACAGATACGCAGTATTTT.

This clonotype was found a few times. The gene calls are TRBV6-6 and TRBJ2-2; 9 bases match TRBD1. Germline lookup yields CDR1 MNHNY and CDR2 SVGAGI (reference sequence). V lost 0 bases and J lost 3; bases outside the gene matches: 5. This CDR3 spans 17 amino acids. The CDR3 loop is CASSYSQGAADTGELFF. CDR3 sequence (DNA): TGTGCCAGCAGTTACTCACAGGGGGCGGCAGACACCGGGGAGCTGTTTTTT.

Many counts were recorded for this clonotype. The chain combines TRBV12-3 or TRBV12-4 with TRBJ2-3; TRBD2 is a possible D gene (6 bases). The V end lost 7 bases, the J end lost 1 base, and 21 bases lay between the germline ends. The CDR3 length is 17 residues. For the CDR3, the DNA is TGTGCCAGCACTCCGAGGTCCACGGGGGTCGGCACAGATACGCAGTATTTT. Amino acids: CASTPRSTGVGTDTQYF.

This clonotype was picked up a small number of times. V gene TRBV5-1 combines with J gene TRBJ1-2, with D tentatively TRBD1 (5 bases). The V end was cut by 7 bases, the J end by 4 bases, with 20 bases between. This CDR3 has 15 residues. Germline V gene sequence: CDR1 SGHRS, CDR2 YFSETQ. CDR3 sequence (DNA): TGCGCCAGCGCCCCCGGGGGAAGGGTTCTCTATGGCTACACCTTC. Its translation: CASAPGGRVLYGYTF.

The chain links TRBV19 to TRBJ2-1; TRBD2 agrees at 8 bases. CDR3 length equals 14 residues. The trim removed 9 bases at V and 8 bases at J, leaving 12 bases unmatched. CDR1 is LNHDA and CDR2 is SQIVND in the germline V gene (reference sequence). The CDR3 DNA sequence: TGTGCCAGCCAAGCGGGGGCCCTAGACCATGAGCAGTTCTTC. Amino acid sequence: CASQAGALDHEQFF.

This clonotype appeared many times. This chain uses TRBV12-3 or TRBV12-4 with TRBJ1-2, with 7 bases that match TRBD1. J gave up 2 bases and V 2 bases, and 11 bases lay outside the gene matches. The CDR3 sequence is 17 residues long. The CDR3 sequence: CASSLSARGMKNYGYTF. The CDR3 coding sequence is TGTGCCAGCAGTTTATCGGCCAGGGGGATGAAAAACTATGGCTACACCTTC.

This clonotype has more than one count but fewer than ten. The chain links TRBV20-1 to TRBJ1-1, with a weak D call TRBD1 (6 bases). The CDR3 loop spans 14 amino acids. The germline V gene has CDR1 DFQATT and CDR2 SNEGSKA (reference sequence). Trimming left V 3 bases short and J 7 bases short, with 18 bases between. The CDR3 is CSASDVGGQGEAFF. CDR3 coding DNA: TGCAGTGCTAGCGACGTCGGGGGCCAGGGTGAAGCTTTCTTT.

The chain couples TRBV27 to TRBJ2-1; D is perhaps TRBD1 (6 bases). This CDR3 region has 17 residues. The V gene lost 1 base and the J gene lost 6 bases, with 19 bases spanning the gap. The germline V gene has CDR1 MNHEY and CDR2 SMNVEV (reference sequence). The CDR3 spells CASSLYSDSPTCNEQFF. The CDR3 region has the DNA TGTGCCAGCAGTTTATATTCGGACAGTCCGACCTGCAATGAGCAGTTCTTC.

This CDR3 is CATGSGLQPQHF. DNA of the CDR3: TGTGCCACCGGATCAGGGCTTCAGCCCCAGCATTTT. The chain is built from TRBV7-2 and TRBJ1-5, with a possible D match to TRBD1 (5 bases). The CDR3 length is 12 residues. V was cut by 10 bases and J by 6 bases, with 13 bases left in between. Germline V lookup: CDR1 SGHTA, CDR2 FQGNSA.

The chain joins TRBV4-2 to TRBJ1-1; weak D call: TRBD1 (6 bases). The CDR3 spans 15 residues. V was shortened by 0 bases and J by 3 bases, with 11 bases between the two germline ends. In germline, CDR1 is LGHNA, CDR2 YNFKEQ. CDR3 DNA sequence: TGTGCCAGCAGCCAAGATCTGGGGACACACACTGAAGCTTTCTTT. Its translation is CASSQDLGTHTEAFF.

This clonotype came up many times. The chain uses TRBV20-1 and TRBJ2-3; maybe TRBD2 (5 bases). With 4 bases removed from V and 0 bases from J, the gap between germline ends came to 14 bases. The CDR3 has 15 amino acids. Germline CDR1 and CDR2: DFQATT and SNEGSKA (reference sequence). In DNA form, the CDR3 reads TGCAGTGCTACGTCTCCAAGCGGCAGCACAGATACGCAGTATTTT. It specifies CSATSPSGSTDTQYF.

The rearrangement links TRBV6-6 to TRBJ2-7; D is possibly TRBD1 or TRBD2 (6 bases each). V lost 7 bases, J lost 2 bases, and 15 bases lay in between. The germline V gene encodes CDR1 MNHNY and CDR2 SVGAGI (reference sequence). The CDR3 runs to 14 residues. Written as DNA, the CDR3 is TGTGCCAGCACCGCGGGACAAACCGCCTACGAGCAGTACTTC. Translating gives CASTAGQTAYEQYF.

This clonotype was detected only a few times. V gene TRBV28 combines with J gene TRBJ1-1; 7 nucleotides match TRBD1. After removal of 9 bases from V and 11 bases from J, the junction contained 18 bases not matched to a gene. CDR3 size: 14 residues. Per the germline V gene, CDR1 is MDHEN and CDR2 is SYDVKM. The CDR3 is CASYETGRAAGAFF. CDR3 nucleotide sequence: TGTGCCAGTTATGAGACAGGGCGGGCCGCCGGGGCTTTCTTT.

On this clonotype: A much larger clone sits a single nucleotide away, making a read error possible. The chain uses TRBV20-1 and TRBJ1-2; 12 nucleotides line up with TRBD1. The CDR3 is made up of 15 amino acids. Germline CDR1 is DFQATT and CDR2 is SNEGSKA (reference sequence). J was trimmed by 7 bases and V by 4 bases; bases with no gene match: 10. The DNA for the CDR3 is TGCAGTGCTACGGGACAGGGGGCGCGCAGAGGTGGCTACACCTTC. As protein: CSATGQGARRGGYTF.

The gene calls are TRBV20-1 and TRBJ2-7; D is uncertain. The last part of the DNA fits TRBJ2-5 better; the J call may be wrong. In germline, CDR1 is DFQATT, CDR2 SNEGSKA (reference sequence). The CDR3 has 15 residues. CDR3 loop: CSTVNSFLVQETQYF. CDR3 DNA sequence: TGCAGTACAGTAAATAGTTTTCTTGTACAAGAGACCCAGTACTTC.

This clonotype was counted many times. The chain couples TRBV5-1 to TRBJ1-5, with TRBD1 matching 9 bases. The V gene's germline CDR1 is SGHRS and CDR2 YFSETQ. Unmatched junction bases numbered 11, after V lost 4 bases and J lost 3 bases. This CDR3 contains 17 residues. CDR3 DNA sequence: TGCGCCAGCAGCCCCGGACAGGGGAGTCATTCCAATCAGCCCCAGCATTTT. This gives the protein CASSPGQGSHSNQPQHF.